This TCR beta chain was retrieved from a study of human T cells and chemical hapten exposure. V was shortened by 3 bases and J by 7 bases, with 15 bases between the two germline ends. The CDR3 extends over 14 amino acids. Germline CDR1 reads MNHEY; CDR2 reads SMNVEV (reference sequence). Regarding time point: pre-sensitization, week 0. Noted treatment: therapeutic diphenylcyclopropenone sensitization with weekly scalp DPC. Each cDNA molecule in the library carried unique molecular identifiers. TCRdb re-called the RACE reads with MiXCR, one entry per CDR3 protein. This table holds 200,000 to 300,000 distinct CDR3 sequences, approximately 8.6% found once.

The source was whole blood, collected in connection with sensitization to the hapten diphenylcyclopropenone (DPC). This clonotype originated in a woman between 35 and 50 years old with alopecia areata. Some clones in this sample may be carry-over from other donors' samples. The V call is TRBV27, the J call TRBJ2-5; the D gene is possibly TRBD1 (5 bases). The CDR3 nucleotides read TGTGCCAGCAGTTTGCGGTCAGGGCCTGGGACCCAGTACTTC. Encoded protein: CASSLRSGPGTQYF.